The rows below give T cell receptor beta chains drawn from one sample of a study of T cell responses to AZD1222 COVID-19 vaccine. The data were produced by immunoSEQ multiplex PCR, yet TCRdb's version contains in-frame clones alone and is incomplete. Of about 120,000 clones in the sample, more than 75% were seen once. The input for sequencing was peripheral blood, taken on day 0 of AZD1222 vaccination. These receptor sequences come from an adult in good health. CDR3s include the opening cysteine and the closing phenylalanine or tryptophan. A D gene is named only where the DNA matches it firmly. Clone size appears in some rows only: once, few, many, or a class for an expanded clone.

>NA|NA|TRBJ2-5|TRBV30
TGTGCCTGGAGTGCAGGGCGGGAGACCCAGTACTTC
CAWSAGRETQYF
>NA|NA|TRBJ2-1|TRBV28
TGTGCCAGCAGTTCCCCTACACAATTATTTACTACCTACAATGAGCAGTTCTTC
CASSSPTQLFTTYNEQFF
>NA|NA|TRBJ2-7|TRBV19
TGTGCCAGTAGTAACGGCCTTCTAGAGCAGTACTTC
CASSNGLLEQYF
>NA|TRBD2|TRBJ2-1|TRBV10-3
TGTGCCATCAGGTCTAGCGGGAGTGGGTACAATGAGCAGTTCTTC
CAIRSSGSGYNEQFF
>NA|NA|TRBJ1-5|TRBV7-8
TGTGCCAGCAGCTTAACGGAGGGGAATCAGCCCCAGCATTTT
CASSLTEGNQPQHF
>few|TRBD2|TRBJ2-5|TRBV5-8
TGTGCCAGCAGCGTGAGACTAGCGGGGGGTCCGATCCAGTACTTC
CASSVRLAGGPIQYF
>NA|NA|TRBJ2-7|TRBV5-1
TGCGCCAGCAGCTTCGGGGCATCCGAGCAGTACTTC
CASSFGASEQYF
>NA|NA|TRBJ1-4|TRBV7-9
TGTGCCAGCAGCTCAACAGGGTCAGGGAATGAAAAACTGTTTTTT
CASSSTGSGNEKLFF
>few|NA|TRBJ2-2|TRBV7-3
TGTGCCAGCAGCCCCTGGACGGGGACCGGGGAGCTGTTTTTT
CASSPWTGTGELFF
>NA|NA|TRBJ2-3|TRBV6-2/TRBV6-3
TGTGCCAGCAGTTACACGAGTCAGGGAGATACGCAGTATTTT
CASSYTSQGDTQYF
>NA|NA|TRBJ2-3|TRBV6-5
TGTGCCAGCGGGGGGACCACGGCAGATACGCAGTATTTT
CASGGTTADTQYF
>NA|TRBD1|TRBJ1-6|TRBV7-8
TGTGCCAGCAGGGGACAGGCTAATTCACCCCTCCACTTT
CASRGQANSPLHF
>NA|TRBD1|TRBJ1-2|TRBV15
TGTGCCACCACGGATGCAGGGGGCTATGGCTACACCTTC
CATTDAGGYGYTF
>NA|NA|TRBJ1-3|TRBV28
TGTGCCAGCAGCCGGGACTTCACCTCTGGAAACACCATATATTTT
CASSRDFTSGNTIYF
>NA|TRBD1|TRBJ1-5|TRBV28
TGTGCCAGCAGTCTATTAGGGGGCCCTAGCAATCAGCCCCAGCATTTT
CASSLLGGPSNQPQHF
>NA|TRBD1|TRBJ1-2|TRBV5-1
TGCGCCAGCAGCCAGACAGGGGCTCTCAATGGCTACACCTTC
CASSQTGALNGYTF
>NA|TRBD1|TRBJ2-1|TRBV27
TGTGCCAGCAGTTTCAGGACAGGGTCCTACAATGAGCAGTTCTTC
CASSFRTGSYNEQFF
>NA|NA|TRBJ1-5|TRBV7-2
TGTGCCAGCAGCCAAGAGGACAGAGCTAATCAGCCCCAGCATTTT
CASSQEDRANQPQHF
>NA|NA|TRBJ1-2|TRBV19
TGTGCCAGTAGTTCGTCGGTATATGGCTACACCTTC
CASSSSVYGYTF
>NA|TRBD1|TRBJ2-1|TRBV3-1/TRBV3-2
TGTGCCAGCAGCCCACAGGGGAGTGGGAACAATGAGCAGTTCTTC
CASSPQGSGNNEQFF
>NA|TRBD2|TRBJ2-1|TRBV5-1
TGCGCCAGCAGCTTCCCGCCTCGGACTCTAGCGGGAGCCTACAATGAGCAGTTCTTC
CASSFPPRTLAGAYNEQFF
>NA|NA|TRBJ1-1|TRBV7-9
TGTGCCAGCAGCCTCTTGGGGGGCGGGGATGAAGCTTTCTTT
CASSLLGGGDEAFF
>NA|TRBD2|TRBJ2-5|TRBV14
TGTGCCAGCAGTCCAAGAATGGGACTAGCGGTACAAGAGACCCAGTACTTC
CASSPRMGLAVQETQYF
>NA|NA|TRBJ1-6|TRBV5-5
TGTGCCAGCAGCTTGATGGGTTCCTATAATTCACCCCTCCACTTT
CASSLMGSYNSPLHF
>NA|TRBD1|TRBJ1-4|TRBV9
TGTGCCAGCAGCGTAGGCAGGGGGCTTGAAAAACTGTTTTTT
CASSVGRGLEKLFF
>NA|NA|TRBJ2-5|TRBV3-1/TRBV3-2
TGTGCCAGCAGCCCGGGGAGGCACCGGGGTGAGACCCAGTACTTC
CASSPGRHRGETQYF
>few|TRBD2|TRBJ2-2|TRBV19
TGTGCCAGTAGGGAGGGACTAGCGGGAGAGACCGGGGAGCTGTTTTTT
CASREGLAGETGELFF
>NA|TRBD2|TRBJ2-1|TRBV2
TGTGCCAGCGGCACTAGCGGGGCCTACAATGAGCAGTTCTTC
CASGTSGAYNEQFF
>NA|TRBD2|TRBJ2-3|TRBV9
TGTGCCAGCAGCGTAGGGCTAGCGGGAGTTACAGATACGCAGTATTTT
CASSVGLAGVTDTQYF
>NA|TRBD2|TRBJ2-3|TRBV30
TGTGCCGGCCACCCGCGGGCGGGAGGGTGGGATACGCAGTATTTT
CAGHPRAGGWDTQYF
>NA|NA|TRBJ1-1|TRBV5-1
TGCGCCAGCAGCTCGACCACAGGGATGAACACTGAAGCTTTCTTT
CASSSTTGMNTEAFF
>NA|NA|TRBJ1-1|TRBV4-1
TGCGCCAGCAGCCAAAGCCAGTTAACTGAAGCTTTCTTT
CASSQSQLTEAFF
>NA|NA|TRBJ2-2|TRBV19
TGTGCCAGTAGTATATCGGCGGGCGGCACCGGGGAGCTGTTTTTT
CASSISAGGTGELFF
>NA|NA|TRBJ1-2|TRBV11-2
TGTGCCAGCAGCAAGGGGACGGTTAACTATGGCTACACCTTC
CASSKGTVNYGYTF
>NA|TRBD1|TRBJ1-5|TRBV30
TGTGCCTGGAGTGAGGGGGCCCATCAGCCCCAGCATTTT
CAWSEGAHQPQHF
>NA|TRBD1|TRBJ2-3|TRBV5-1
TGCGCCAGCAGCTTTGGGACAGGGGTCCCCACAGATACGCAGTATTTT
CASSFGTGVPTDTQYF
>NA|NA|TRBJ1-4|TRBV5-5
TGTGCCAGCAGCTTGAGGGACGCCCGCTATGAAAAACTGTTTTTT
CASSLRDARYEKLFF
>NA|TRBD1|TRBJ2-2|TRBV5-4
TGTGCCAGCAGCTCTAGGGACAGGGCGGTCCCAGGCGAGGAGCTGTTTTTT
CASSSRDRAVPGEELFF
>NA|TRBD2|TRBJ2-1|TRBV14
TGTGCCAGCAGCCAGGCGTTCGGGACTAGCGGGCCAAGCTCCTACAATGAGCAGTTCTTC
CASSQAFGTSGPSSYNEQFF
>NA|TRBD2|TRBJ2-1|TRBV2
TGTGCCAGCAGTGGACCGGGACTAGAGCAGTTCTTC
CASSGPGLEQFF
>NA|TRBD1|TRBJ2-7|TRBV5-1
TGCGCCAGCACCGGACAGGGACACGAGCAGTACTTC
CASTGQGHEQYF
>NA|TRBD2|TRBJ2-3|TRBV4-2
TGTGCCAGCAGGCGGACTAGCGGGGGGGCTCGTACAGATACGCAGTATTTT
CASRRTSGGARTDTQYF